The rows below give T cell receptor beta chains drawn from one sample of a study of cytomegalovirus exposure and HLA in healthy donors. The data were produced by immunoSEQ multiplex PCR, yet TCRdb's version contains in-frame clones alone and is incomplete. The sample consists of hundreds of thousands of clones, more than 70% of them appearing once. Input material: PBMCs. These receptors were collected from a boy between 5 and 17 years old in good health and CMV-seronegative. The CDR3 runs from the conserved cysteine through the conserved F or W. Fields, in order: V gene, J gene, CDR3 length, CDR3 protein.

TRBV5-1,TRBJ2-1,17,CASSVPGLAGGGNEQFF
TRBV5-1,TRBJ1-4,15,CASSWEGTTNEKLFF
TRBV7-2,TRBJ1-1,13,CASSFSPTTEAFF
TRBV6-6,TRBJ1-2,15,CASSRNPGTGDGYTF
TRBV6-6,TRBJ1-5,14,CASSYSTPSWPQHF
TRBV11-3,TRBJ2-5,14,CASRSGGGGETQYF
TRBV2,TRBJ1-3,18,CASSEVGTEYFSGNTIYF
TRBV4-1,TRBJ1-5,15,CASSRRQGVDQPQHF
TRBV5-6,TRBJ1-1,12,CASSLRLTKAFF
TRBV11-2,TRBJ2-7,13,CAIRGLAGYEQYF
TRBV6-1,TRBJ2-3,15,CASSGGGLGTDTQYF
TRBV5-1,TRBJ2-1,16,CASSESGGISYNEQFF
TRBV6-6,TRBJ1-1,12,CASSYRQGEAFF
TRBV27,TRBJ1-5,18,CASSPTLYLTAFNQPQHF
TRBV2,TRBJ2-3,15,CASTLAGDGTDTQYF
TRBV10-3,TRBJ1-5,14,CAISDRTGGWSQHF
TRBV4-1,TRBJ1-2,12,CASSQDGGGYTF
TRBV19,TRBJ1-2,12,CASSPGGYGYTF
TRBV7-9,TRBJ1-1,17,CASSSGRRGDGVTEAFF
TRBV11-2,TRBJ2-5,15,CASSSRPNGGETQYF
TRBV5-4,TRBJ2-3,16,CASSFPGQGGTDTQYF
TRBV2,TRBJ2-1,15,CASSRHRDNYNEQFF
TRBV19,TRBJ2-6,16,CASSIAGVRGANVLTF
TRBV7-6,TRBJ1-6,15,CASRVGQGGNSPLHF
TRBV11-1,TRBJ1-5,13,CASSLGQNQPQHF
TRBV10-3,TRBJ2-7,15,CAIAKSGQGVYEQYF
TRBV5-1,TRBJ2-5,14,CASSPRQGAETQYF
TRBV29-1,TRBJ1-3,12,CSVVGLPNTIYF
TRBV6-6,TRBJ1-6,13,CASSQTGLAPLHF
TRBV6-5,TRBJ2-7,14,CASSYGFLAEEQYF
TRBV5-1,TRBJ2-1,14,CASSPGQGGREQFF
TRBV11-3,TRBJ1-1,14,CASSLTAGNTEAFF
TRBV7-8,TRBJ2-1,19,CASSLGTGSPFSSYNEQFF
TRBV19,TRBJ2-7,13,CASSIDREEEQYF
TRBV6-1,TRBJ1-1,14,CASSTGRGWTEAFF